Below are 11 T cell receptor beta chains sequenced from a single sample in a study of blood T cell repertoires in COVID-19. Some clones are missing from TCRdb's copy, which holds only in-frame ones; the method was immunoSEQ multiplex PCR. The repertoire holds more than 250,000 clones, with roughly 87% as singletons. Sequencing was performed on PBMCs or T cells enriched from blood (not recorded which). Source of these receptors: a woman under 40 who had recovered from COVID-19.

The chain carries TRBV18 and TRBJ1-4; no definite D call. The germline V gene encodes CDR1 KGHSH and CDR2 LQKENI. Trimming pared 3 bases from V and 4 bases from J, leaving 9 bases between. CDR3 length equals 14 residues. The CDR3 protein is CASSPARNNEKLFF. The CDR3 DNA reads TGTGCCAGCTCACCGGCCAGAAATAATGAAAAACTGTTTTTT.

The chain carries TRBV2 and TRBJ1-1; D is undetermined. Germline loops: CDR1 SNHLY, CDR2 FYNNEI. This CDR3 is 12 amino acids long. Trimming stripped 4 bases from V and 8 bases from J, with 11 bases between. The CDR3 loop reads CASSGQTGEAFF. The CDR3, as DNA: TGTGCCAGCAGTGGGCAGACGGGAGAAGCTTTCTTT.

CDR3 protein: CSVGSGNQPQHF. CDR3 sequence (DNA): TGCAGCGTTGGATCGGGCAATCAGCCCCAGCATTTT. The chain joins TRBV29-1 to TRBJ1-5, with D uncertain. Looked up from germline, CDR1 is SQVTM and CDR2 is ANQGSEA. The CDR3 is made up of 12 amino acids. V was clipped by 4 bases and J by 2 bases, with 6 bases between them.

The V call is TRBV4-2, the J call TRBJ2-5, with TRBD2 matching over 9 bases. Germline CDR1 and CDR2: LGHNA and YNFKEQ. The CDR3 spans 16 residues. V lost 0 bases, J lost 9 bases, and 11 bases stayed unmatched. The CDR3 region is CASSQEASGTGGPQYF. Written as DNA, the CDR3 is TGTGCCAGCAGCCAAGAGGCTAGCGGGACGGGGGGTCCCCAGTACTTC.

The chain uses TRBV18 and TRBJ1-4; the match to TRBD1 covers 7 bases. This CDR3 is built from 16 residues. Per the germline V gene, CDR1 is KGHSH and CDR2 is LQKENI. V lost 1 base, J lost 5 bases, and 7 bases stayed unmatched. CDR3 nucleotides: TGTGCCAGCTCACCACTACCGGACAGGCAAAATGAAAAACTGTTTTTT. Translation gives CASSPLPDRQNEKLFF. Variable domain in full (rest from reference TRBV18 and TRBJ1-4): NAGVMQNPRHLVRRRGQEARLRCSPMKGHSHVYWYRQLPEEGLKFMVYLQKENIIDESGMPKERFSAEFPKEGPSILRIQQVVRGDSAAYFCASSPLPDRQNEKLFFGSGTQLSVL.

The V gene is TRBV18, the J gene TRBJ1-3, with TRBD1 identical over 8 bases. Germline V gives CDR1 KGHSH, CDR2 LQKENI. Trimming cost V 6 bases and J 4 bases; bases outside gene matches: 11. The CDR3 has 16 amino acids. The CDR3 protein is CASSPAVQGAGNTIYF. The DNA for the CDR3 is TGTGCCAGCTCCCCTGCGGTTCAGGGGGCCGGAAACACCATATATTTT. The full variable domain, in which reference TRBV18 and TRBJ1-3 provide the parts outside the CDR3, is NAGVMQNPRHLVRRRGQEARLRCSPMKGHSHVYWYRQLPEEGLKFMVYLQKENIIDESGMPKERFSAEFPKEGPSILRIQQVVRGDSAAYFCASSPAVQGAGNTIYFGEGSWLTVV.

The chain has TRBV6-5 and TRBJ2-2, with 15 bases fitting TRBD2. CDR1 MNHEY and CDR2 SVGAGI come from the germline V gene. The CDR3 is 15 residues long. Losses at the gene ends were 6 bases for V and 6 bases for J; bases not matched to a gene: 2. CDR3 sequence: CASRGLAGGPGELFF. CDR3 nucleotide sequence: TGTGCCAGCAGGGGACTAGCGGGGGGCCCCGGGGAGCTGTTTTTT.

This chain links TRBV4-3 with TRBJ1-2; D is possibly TRBD1 (5 bases). Germline CDR1 and CDR2: LGHNA and YSLEER. CDR3 size: 15 residues. With 0 bases removed from V and 8 bases from J, the gap between germline ends came to 16 bases. The CDR3 coding sequence is TGCGCCAGCAGCCAAGATCGGGCAGGGTCAAGAGGCTACACCTTC. This encodes CASSQDRAGSRGYTF.

About this clone itself: The junction differs from germline at one of its ends, possibly a read error. The genes are TRBV30 and TRBJ2-7, with TRBD2 matching 7 bases. The germline CDR1 and CDR2 sequences are GTSNPN and SVGIG (reference sequence). This CDR3 is built from 14 residues. CDR3 sequence reads: CAWTPQGLIYAQYF. In nucleotides, the CDR3 is TGTGCCTGGACTCCCCAGGGACTAATCTACGCGCAGTACTTC.

This sequence joins TRBV12-3 or TRBV12-4 and TRBJ1-1; 7 bases line up with TRBD1. The CDR3 covers 13 residues. V shed 4 bases and J 6 bases; nucleotides not matched to a gene: 5. CDR3 amino acids: CASSYKGASEAFF. CDR3 bases: TGTGCCAGCAGTTACAAGGGGGCCTCTGAAGCTTTCTTT.

The chain uses TRBV6-5 and TRBJ1-4, with 9 nucleotides matching TRBD1. Trimming at V came to 7 bases and at J to 7 bases, leaving 7 bases not matched to a gene. This CDR3 spans 14 amino acids. Germline assignment: CDR1 MNHEY and CDR2 SVGAGI. This CDR3 reads CASKSGQGIEKLFF. The CDR3 DNA sequence: TGTGCCAGCAAGAGTGGACAGGGGATTGAAAAACTGTTTTTT.